This T cell receptor beta chain was sequenced for a study of CD8+CD57+ T cells in acquired aplastic anemia. Individuals selected for sequencing had exhibited CD8+CD57+ cell expansion on flow cytometry. TCR beta VDJ and CDR3 profiling used genomic DNA as template. TCRdb processed the reads anew with MiXCR; each CDR3 protein has one entry. This table has more than 150,000 distinct CDR3 sequences, 45% to 60% appearing once. Germline-derived CDR1 and CDR2 are SGHTA and FQGTGA. The CDR3 spans 17 residues. Losses at the gene ends were 1 base for V and 6 bases for J; bases not matched to a gene: 11. V gene TRBV7-3 combines with J gene TRBJ2-3; TRBD2 aligns across 9 bases. The material sequenced was sorted CD4+, CD8+, or CD8+CD57+ T cells (not recorded which) from PBMCs. The sequence came from a human donor with aplastic anemia. As DNA, the CDR3 is TGTGCCAGCAGCTTAAGTCCGGTTAGCGGGAGTAGGGATACGCAGTATTTT. Translated: CASSLSPVSGSRDTQYF.